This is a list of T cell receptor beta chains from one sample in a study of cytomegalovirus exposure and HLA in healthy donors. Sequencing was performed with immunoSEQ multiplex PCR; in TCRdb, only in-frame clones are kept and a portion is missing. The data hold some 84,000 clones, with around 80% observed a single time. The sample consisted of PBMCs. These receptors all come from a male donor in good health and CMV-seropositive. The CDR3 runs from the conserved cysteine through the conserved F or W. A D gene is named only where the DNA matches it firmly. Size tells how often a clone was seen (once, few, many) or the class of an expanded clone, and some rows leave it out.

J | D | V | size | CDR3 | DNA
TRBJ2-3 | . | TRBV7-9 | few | CASSPLDTQYF | TGTGCCAGCAGCCCCCTAGATACGCAGTATTTT
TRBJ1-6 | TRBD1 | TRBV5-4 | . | CASSLTGVVNSPLHF | TGTGCCAGCAGCTTGACAGGGGTGGTTAATTCACCCCTCCACTTT
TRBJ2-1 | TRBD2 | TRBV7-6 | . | CASSLAGLAGGHNEQFF | TGTGCCAGCAGCTTGGCCGGACTAGCGGGAGGGCATAATGAGCAGTTCTTC
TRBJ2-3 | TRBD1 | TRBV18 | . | CASSPLRTGDSDTQYF | TGTGCCAGCTCACCACTTCGGACAGGGGATTCAGATACGCAGTATTTT
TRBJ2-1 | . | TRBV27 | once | CASRPAGPYNEQFF | TGTGCCAGCAGGCCAGCGGGCCCCTACAATGAGCAGTTCTTC
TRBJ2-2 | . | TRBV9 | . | CASSVGRGIAGDITGELFF | TGTGCCAGCAGCGTAGGGAGGGGTATAGCAGGCGATATCACCGGGGAGCTGTTTTTT
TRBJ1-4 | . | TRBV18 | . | CASSQETAFAKFF | TGTGCCAGCTCACAAGAGACAGCCTTCGCGAAGTTTTTT
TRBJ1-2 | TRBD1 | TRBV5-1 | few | CASSSTGTGQSSGGYTF | TGCGCCAGCAGCTCGACCGGGACAGGGCAGTCGAGTGGCGGCTACACCTTC
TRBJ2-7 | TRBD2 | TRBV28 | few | CASRKTSGRVYEQYF | TGTGCCAGCAGAAAGACTAGCGGGAGGGTTTACGAGCAGTACTTC
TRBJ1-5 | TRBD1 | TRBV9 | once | CAIRRDRSDQPQHF | TGTGCCATCCGACGGGACAGGTCTGATCAGCCCCAGCATTTT
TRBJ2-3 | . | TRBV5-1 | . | CASSLLRGTDTQYF | TGCGCCAGCAGCTTGCTTCGGGGCACAGATACGCAGTATTTT
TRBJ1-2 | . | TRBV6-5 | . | CASSYGPVEGGYTF | TGTGCCAGCAGTTACGGCCCGGTCGAGGGCGGCTACACCTTC
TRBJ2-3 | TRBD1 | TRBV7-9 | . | CASSQLGGEGPQADTQYF | TGTGCCAGCAGTCAATTAGGGGGCGAGGGGCCACAGGCAGATACGCAGTATTTT
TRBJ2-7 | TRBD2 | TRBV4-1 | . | CASSLGTSDYYEQYF | TGCGCCAGCAGCTTAGGGACTAGCGACTACTACGAGCAGTACTTC
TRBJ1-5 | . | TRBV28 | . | CASSLLGQNINQPQHF | TGTGCCAGCAGTTTACTTGGACAAAATATCAATCAGCCCCAGCATTTT
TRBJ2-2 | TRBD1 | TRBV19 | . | CASSTLGQGARTGELFF | TGTGCCAGTAGTACCCTCGGACAGGGGGCACGCACCGGGGAGCTGTTTTTT